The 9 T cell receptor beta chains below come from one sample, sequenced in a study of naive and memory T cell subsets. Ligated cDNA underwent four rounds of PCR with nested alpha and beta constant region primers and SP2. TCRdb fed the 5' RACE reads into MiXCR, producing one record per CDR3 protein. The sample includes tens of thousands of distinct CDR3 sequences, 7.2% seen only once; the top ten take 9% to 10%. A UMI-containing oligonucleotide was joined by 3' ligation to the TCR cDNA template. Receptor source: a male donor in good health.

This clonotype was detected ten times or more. CDR3 region: CASSSPGRGTYEQYF. The CDR3, as DNA: TGTGCCAGCAGTTCCCCGGGACGTGGGACCTACGAGCAGTACTTC. This chain connects TRBV6-5 to TRBJ2-7, with D perhaps TRBD1 or TRBD2 (5 bases each). V was cut by 4 bases and J by 2 bases, with 15 bases left in between. This CDR3 is 15 amino acids long. Germline V gene lookup returns CDR1 MNHEY and CDR2 SVGAGI.

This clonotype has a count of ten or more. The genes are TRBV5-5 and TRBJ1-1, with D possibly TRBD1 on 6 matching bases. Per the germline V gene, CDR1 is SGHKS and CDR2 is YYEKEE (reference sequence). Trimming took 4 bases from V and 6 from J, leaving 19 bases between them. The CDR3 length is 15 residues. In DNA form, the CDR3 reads TGTGCCAGCAGCCCTATACTAACAGGGAGGCCTGAAGCTTTCTTT. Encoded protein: CASSPILTGRPEAFF.

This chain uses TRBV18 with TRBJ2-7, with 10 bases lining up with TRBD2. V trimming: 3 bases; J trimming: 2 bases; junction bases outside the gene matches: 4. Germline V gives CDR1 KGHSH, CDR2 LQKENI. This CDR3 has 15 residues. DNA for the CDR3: TGTGCCAGCTCACCCCCCGGACTAGCGGCCTACGAGCAGTACTTC. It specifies CASSPPGLAAYEQYF.

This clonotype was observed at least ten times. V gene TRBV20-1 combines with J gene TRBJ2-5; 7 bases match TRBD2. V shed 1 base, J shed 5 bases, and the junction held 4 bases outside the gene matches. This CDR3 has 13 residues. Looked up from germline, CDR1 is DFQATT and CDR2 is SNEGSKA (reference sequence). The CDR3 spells CSARAGGGETQYF. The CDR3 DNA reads TGCAGTGCTAGAGCGGGGGGAGGGGAGACCCAGTACTTC.

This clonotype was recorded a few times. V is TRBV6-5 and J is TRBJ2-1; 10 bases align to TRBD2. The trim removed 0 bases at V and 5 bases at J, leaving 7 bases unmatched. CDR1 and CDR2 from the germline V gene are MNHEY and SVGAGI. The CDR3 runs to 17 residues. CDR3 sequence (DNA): TGTGCCAGCAGTTACTCTCCGGGACTAGCGACGAACAATGAGCAGTTCTTC. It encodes CASSYSPGLATNNEQFF.

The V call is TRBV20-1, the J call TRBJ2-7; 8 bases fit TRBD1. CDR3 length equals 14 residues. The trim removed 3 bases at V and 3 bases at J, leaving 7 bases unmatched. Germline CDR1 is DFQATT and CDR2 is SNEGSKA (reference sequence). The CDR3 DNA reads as TGCAGTGCTAGCCGGGACAGGCAAAACTACGAGCAGTACTTC. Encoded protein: CSASRDRQNYEQYF.

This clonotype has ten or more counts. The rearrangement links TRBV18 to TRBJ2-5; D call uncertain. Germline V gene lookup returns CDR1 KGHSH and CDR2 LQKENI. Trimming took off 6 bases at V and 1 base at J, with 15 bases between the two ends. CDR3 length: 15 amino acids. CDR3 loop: CASSPIARSQETQYF. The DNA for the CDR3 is TGTGCCAGCTCCCCCATCGCAAGGAGCCAAGAGACCCAGTACTTC.

Here the CDR3 reads CASSLDGFNYGYTF. In DNA, the CDR3 is TGTGCCAGCAGCTTGGACGGATTTAACTATGGCTACACCTTC. The chain links TRBV5-4 to TRBJ1-2, with D hard to call. V was shortened by 0 bases and J by 1 base, with 7 bases between the two germline ends. Germline CDR1 reads SGHNT; CDR2 reads YYREEE (reference sequence). The CDR3 consists of 14 residues.

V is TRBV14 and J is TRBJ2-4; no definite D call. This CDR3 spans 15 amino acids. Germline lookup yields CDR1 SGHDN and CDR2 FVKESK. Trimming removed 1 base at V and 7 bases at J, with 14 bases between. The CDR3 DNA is TGTGCCAGCAGCCAAGGCCCCCCGTCCCCCAACATTCAGTACTTC. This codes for CASSQGPPSPNIQYF.